This TCR beta chain was captured by sequencing in a study of T-cell reconstitution after alpha-beta-depleted transplantation in children. A remark on this clonotype: Its target is not known.

For TCRbeta, the library was prepared with unique molecular identifiers. TCRdb processed the PCR reads anew with MiXCR; each CDR3 protein has one entry. This table holds 100,000 to 150,000 distinct CDR3 sequences, more than 20% found once. The CDR3 has 11 residues. Trimming pared 8 bases from V and 1 base from J, leaving 5 bases between. The germline V gene encodes CDR1 LNHNV and CDR2 YYDKDF (reference sequence). General observations from the study: Alpha-beta T cells present about two months after transplant were reported to originate from several hundred expanded graft clones.

This receptor was obtained from a male patient between 2 and 10 years old who had a stem cell transplant for chronic granulomatous disease, so the T cells may come from the graft donor. The chain combines TRBV15 with TRBJ1-1; D gene unclear. Specimen: PBMCs, mostly from graft donor cells, collected 180 days after TCRalphabeta/CD19-depleted stem cell transplant. CDR3 residues: CATGGNTEAFF. DNA for the CDR3: TGTGCCACCGGAGGGAACACTGAAGCTTTCTTT. Based on the CDR3 plus reference TRBV15 and TRBJ1-1, the full variable domain is DAMVIQNPRYQVTQFGKPVTLSCSQTLNHNVMYWYQQKSSQAPKLLFHYYDKDFNNEADTPDNFQSRRPNTSFCFLDIRSPGLGDTAMYLCATGGNTEAFFGQGTRLTVV.